This TCR beta chain was obtained from a study of blood T cells in healthy people across ages. This clonotype appeared a few times. Its antigen is not known. The CDR3 sequence is 15 residues long. V lost 1 base to trimming and J lost 2 bases, with 11 bases between them. CDR1 is SGDLS, CDR2 YYNGEE, per germline. PCR was performed a second time for about 6 to 12 cycles using a sample-barcoded 5' primer and a J-beta primer mix. Using its own MiXCR run on the 5' RACE reads, TCRdb lists one record per CDR3 protein. The table has around 1,000,000 distinct CDR3 sequences, approximately 26% seen once; the top ten hold around 0.75%. General study points: Conclusively comparing naive with antigen-experienced cells was impossible with unsorted PBMCs.

This same sample was also taken into another study, of T cells of mothers and their children. As that report states: Samples came from a few healthy Caucasian mothers and their six children. Similar thymic selection effects on TCR recombination output appear in pairs, both related and unrelated. Related mother-child pairs shared marginally more repertoire than unrelated pairs, though not significantly.

The source is a girl aged 2 to 9 in good health. The rearrangement uses TRBV9 and TRBJ2-3; D ambiguous. Sequencing was carried out using blood. DNA for the CDR3: TGTGCCAGCAGCGTAATCCCGGAGATCACAGATACGCAGTATTTT. Translation: CASSVIPEITDTQYF.